A selection of T cell receptor beta chains follows, all from one sample in a study of blood T cell repertoires in COVID-19. Data came from immunoSEQ multiplex PCR; TCRdb stores just in-frame clones and leaves some out. This sample carries 50,000 to 55,000 clones, about 90% of them seen once, and the ten largest clones take more than 15%. The sequencing input was peripheral blood. The receptors shown here come from a human donor with active COVID-19. The donor label of this sample is uncertain. CDR3s include the opening cysteine and the closing phenylalanine or tryptophan. The order of the fields is CDR3 length, D gene, V gene, clone size, J gene, CDR3 DNA, CDR3 protein. A D gene is named only where the DNA matches it firmly. Expanded clones are given a class, and other clones once, few, many or no size at all.

13,.,TRBV7-2,.,TRBJ1-1,TGTGCCAGCAGCCAGGACACTCTGACTGAAGCTTTCTTT,CASSQDTLTEAFF
14,.,TRBV28,.,TRBJ2-7,TGTGCCAGCAACGTAGCCAAGCCCCCCCGCGAGCAGTACTTC,CASNVAKPPREQYF
15,TRBD2,TRBV7-2,.,TRBJ2-7,TGTGCCAGCAGCTTAGCTTCGGGAGGCCTCTACGAGCAGTACTTC,CASSLASGGLYEQYF
13,TRBD1,TRBV5-6,.,TRBJ2-7,TGTGCCAGCAGCGCGGGACAGGGAAGAGAGCAGTACTTC,CASSAGQGREQYF
11,.,TRBV12-3/TRBV12-4,.,TRBJ2-1,TGTGCCAGCATCTATTTCGGTGAGCAGTTCTTC,CASIYFGEQFF
15,.,TRBV5-1,.,TRBJ1-6,TGCGCCAGCAGCTTGGAACCAAACATTAATTCACCCCTCCACTTT,CASSLEPNINSPLHF
15,TRBD1,TRBV11-2,.,TRBJ2-1,TGTGCCAGCAGTCCCCGGACAGGAAAATACAATGAGCAGTTCTTC,CASSPRTGKYNEQFF
17,TRBD2,TRBV11-3,.,TRBJ2-5,TGTGCCAGCAGCTTAGGGACTAGCGGGGGGCCTCAAGAGACCCAGTACTTC,CASSLGTSGGPQETQYF
15,.,TRBV29-1,once,TRBJ2-1,TGCAGCGTTGAGTGGAGGGATAGCTCCTACAATGAGCAGTTCTTC,CSVEWRDSSYNEQFF
14,TRBD1,TRBV6-2/TRBV6-3,.,TRBJ1-6,TGTGCCAGCAGCTCAACAGGGGAGAGGTCACCCCTCCACTTT,CASSSTGERSPLHF
18,TRBD2,TRBV9,.,TRBJ2-3,TGTGCCAGCAGCGTAGCTGCAGGTGGGCGGGGGGGCCAAGATACGCAGTATTTT,CASSVAAGGRGGQDTQYF
17,.,TRBV7-6,.,TRBJ2-2,TGTGCCAGCAGCTTACCACAGGGGACTGCGAACACCGGGGAGCTGTTTTTT,CASSLPQGTANTGELFF
15,TRBD1,TRBV7-9,.,TRBJ1-2,TGTGCCAGCAGCCTGGGACAGGGGGTACCCTATGGCTACACCTTC,CASSLGQGVPYGYTF
16,TRBD2,TRBV5-1,.,TRBJ2-5,TGCGCCAGCAGTTACATAGCGGGGGGGCCGCTTCAGACCCAGTACTTC,CASSYIAGGPLQTQYF
13,.,TRBV12-3/TRBV12-4,.,TRBJ1-1,TGTGCCAGCAGTTTGTCCCGGGATACTGAAGCTTTCTTT,CASSLSRDTEAFF
17,TRBD2,TRBV27,.,TRBJ2-5,TGTGCCAGCAGCTGGAGGGGGACTAGCGGGGGAGTGGAGACCCAGTACTTC,CASSWRGTSGGVETQYF
17,.,TRBV11-2,.,TRBJ1-6,TGTGCCAGCAGCTTATTCCAGGTGGGAGGGAGGAATTCACCCCTCCACTTT,CASSLFQVGGRNSPLHF
14,.,TRBV29-1,.,TRBJ1-1,TGCAGCGTGAGGGGGGGGAGCTATAACACTGAAGCTTTCTTT,CSVRGGSYNTEAFF
12,.,TRBV6-5,.,TRBJ2-7,TGTGCCAGCAGTACAACGGGTGACGAGCAGTACTTC,CASSTTGDEQYF
14,.,TRBV7-9,.,TRBJ2-3,TGTGCCAGCTTGCCTTCCACTAGCACAGATACGCAGTATTTT,CASLPSTSTDTQYF
19,TRBD1,TRBV5-6,.,TRBJ1-2,TGTGCCAGCAGCTTCCCCACCGGGACAGGGAGTGGTAGGGACTATGGCTACACCTTC,CASSFPTGTGSGRDYGYTF
15,TRBD2,TRBV7-3,.,TRBJ2-2,TGTGCCAGCAGCTTTAGCGGGGGTAACACCGGGGAGCTGTTTTTT,CASSFSGGNTGELFF
14,TRBD1,TRBV5-1,.,TRBJ1-3,TGCGCCAGCAGCAGACAGGGCTCTGGAAACACCATATATTTT,CASSRQGSGNTIYF
13,TRBD1,TRBV2,.,TRBJ2-7,TGTGCCAGCAGTGGCGACAGGGGTCACGAGCAGTACTTC,CASSGDRGHEQYF
14,TRBD1,TRBV5-1,.,TRBJ1-2,TGCGCCAGCAGCTCCGTAGGGGGCCTTTATGGCTACACCTTC,CASSSVGGLYGYTF
14,.,TRBV5-1,.,TRBJ1-6,TGCGCCAGCAGCTTGGCTCAGGGCAATTCACCCCTCCACTTT,CASSLAQGNSPLHF
14,TRBD1,TRBV7-2,.,TRBJ2-5,TGTGCCAGCAGCTTGGATGCGAATTCCGGGACAGGGTACTTC,CASSLDANSGTGYF
13,.,TRBV7-9,.,TRBJ2-1,TGTGCCAGCAGCGCCAACAGGGACAATGAGCAGTTCTTC,CASSANRDNEQFF
17,.,TRBV5-4,.,TRBJ2-7,TGTGCCAGCAGCCCAAGGCCCGGGGGTGAAAGGAGCGACGAGCAGTACTTC,CASSPRPGGERSDEQYF
14,.,TRBV7-2,once,TRBJ1-1,TGTGCCACAGGGACAACCACCCGAGGCACTGAAGCTTTCTTT,CATGTTTRGTEAFF
14,TRBD1,TRBV5-1,few,TRBJ1-1,TGCGCCAGCAGCTTGGCGGGACAGCCCACTGAAGCTTTCTTT,CASSLAGQPTEAFF
15,.,TRBV6-6,.,TRBJ1-2,TGTGCCAGCAGTTACTCGTCAGGGTACAACTATGGCTACACCTTC,CASSYSSGYNYGYTF
15,.,TRBV9,.,TRBJ1-2,TGTGCCAGCAGCGTATCGGCAGGAGGGCACTATGGCTACACCTTC,CASSVSAGGHYGYTF
12,.,TRBV3-1/TRBV3-2,.,TRBJ1-2,TGTGCCAGCAGCCAAACCGGCTATGGCTACACCTTC,CASSQTGYGYTF
15,TRBD1,TRBV7-9,.,TRBJ1-1,TGTGCCAGCAGCTTAGAGGCGGGACAGGGCACTGAAGCTTTCTTT,CASSLEAGQGTEAFF
16,TRBD1,TRBV5-1,once,TRBJ1-2,TGCGCCAGCAGCGTTGGCAGGGGGCTCCCTAACTATGGCTACACCTTC,CASSVGRGLPNYGYTF
15,TRBD1,TRBV27,.,TRBJ2-3,TGTGCCAGCAGTTTAGTGGCAGGGGGAATGGATACGCAGTATTTT,CASSLVAGGMDTQYF
15,.,TRBV13,.,TRBJ2-5,TGTGCCAGCAGCTCCCGGGCAGGGGATCGAGAGACCCAGTACTTC,CASSSRAGDRETQYF
15,.,TRBV3-1/TRBV3-2,.,TRBJ2-2,TGTGCCAGCAGCCAGCGGGGCATCCTGCCCGGGGAGCTGTTTTTT,CASSQRGILPGELFF
15,TRBD2,TRBV5-4,.,TRBJ2-1,TGTGCCAGCAGCTTGCCTAGCGGGCCGTACAATGAGCAGTTCTTC,CASSLPSGPYNEQFF
16,TRBD2,TRBV3-1/TRBV3-2,.,TRBJ2-5,TGTGCCAGCAGCCGCGGGACTAGCGGGGGGATAAAGACCCAGTACTTC,CASSRGTSGGIKTQYF
14,.,TRBV7-2,.,TRBJ2-6,TGTGCCAGCAGCTTATCGACAGGGGCCAACGTCCTGACTTTC,CASSLSTGANVLTF
13,.,TRBV4-2,.,TRBJ1-5,TGTGCCAGCAGCCAAGCCGTTCTAGAGCCCCAGCATTTT,CASSQAVLEPQHF
13,TRBD1,TRBV5-4,.,TRBJ1-1,TGTGCCACCCTCAGGGGGAGAGACACTGAAGCTTTCTTT,CATLRGRDTEAFF
8,.,TRBV9,.,TRBJ2-3,TGTGCCAGCAGCCCGGAGTATTTT,CASSPEYF
17,TRBD2,TRBV11-2,.,TRBJ2-2,TGTGCCAGCATACGCGGGGGGGTAAACTTGGGAACCGGGGAGCTGTTTTTT,CASIRGGVNLGTGELFF
20,TRBD2,TRBV6-1,.,TRBJ2-7,TGTGCCAGCAGTGAATTCCCTGCCGGGACTAGCGGGGGGGCCAGTCGCGAGCAGTACTTC,CASSEFPAGTSGGASREQYF
12,.,TRBV5-8,.,TRBJ1-1,TGTGCCAGCAGCTTAGACAGGACTGAAGCTTTCTTT,CASSLDRTEAFF
15,.,TRBV19,.,TRBJ2-1,TGTGCCAGTAGTGACCGACGGAGCTCCTACAATGAGCAGTTCTTC,CASSDRRSSYNEQFF
13,.,TRBV18,once,TRBJ2-5,TGTGCCAGCTTCAAAGGGGTACAAGAGACCCAGTACTTC,CASFKGVQETQYF
13,.,TRBV29-1,.,TRBJ1-2,TGCAGCGTTGGGGACTTGGGGGGTAGGGGCTACACCTTC,CSVGDLGGRGYTF
15,.,TRBV9,.,TRBJ2-2,TGTGCCAGCAACCTGACAGGCCTGGCCCCCGGGGAGCTGTTTTTT,CASNLTGLAPGELFF
15,TRBD1,TRBV19,.,TRBJ1-1,TGTGCCAGTACCCTAGACAGGGCCTTGGGGACTGAAGCTTTCTTT,CASTLDRALGTEAFF
12,.,TRBV7-3,.,TRBJ2-3,TGTGCCAGCAGCCGTAGCACAGATACGCAGTATTTT,CASSRSTDTQYF
13,TRBD1,TRBV19,.,TRBJ1-2,TGTGCCAGCCAGACAGGGAATAACTATGGCTACACCTTC,CASQTGNNYGYTF
14,TRBD1,TRBV6-5,.,TRBJ1-2,TGTGCCACCGGGACAGGGGTCCGGGACTATGGCTACACCTTC,CATGTGVRDYGYTF
14,.,TRBV7-9,.,TRBJ2-7,TGTGCCAGCAGCTTAGCCGGGAGCTCCTACGAGCAGTACTTC,CASSLAGSSYEQYF
17,.,TRBV7-8,.,TRBJ1-5,TGTGCCAGCAGCTTAGTCCCAACAGACAGTAGCAATCAGCCCCAGCATTTT,CASSLVPTDSSNQPQHF
15,.,TRBV5-1,.,TRBJ2-2,TGCGCCAGCAGCCACTTCGGGGGTAACACCGGGGAGCTGTTTTTT,CASSHFGGNTGELFF
14,.,TRBV19,.,TRBJ1-1,TGTGCCAGTAGTCGCACAGGGTTGAACACTGAAGCTTTCTTT,CASSRTGLNTEAFF